This TCR beta chain was observed in a study of T cell changes during pregnancy in multiple sclerosis (dated by TCRdb to between 2018 and 2021). Regarding the study in general: The study examined how the T cell repertoire changed over the course of pregnancy in women with multiple sclerosis.

In the germline V gene, CDR1 corresponds to LGHNA and CDR2 to YSLEER. The CDR3 spans 16 residues, from the cysteine through the phenylalanine. Left in the record is the CDR3 DNA by itself, 48 bases read in frame from the first base. Trimming leaves V shorter by 4 bases and J shorter by 4 bases, with the junction holding 10 bases beyond the gene matches. As concerns this clone: It lacks a known antigen. One base away there is no much larger clone; base qualities are not given.

Receptor amplification or capture employed the immunoSEQ multiplex PCR assay. Imported from immuneACCESS, the table was reduced by TCRdb to in-frame sequences with V and J called. These copies leave out some clones; in studies compared against another copy, an unresolved V gene accounts for under half, and the cause of the remainder is not known. This sample holds about 50,000 clones; around 94% were observed only once. Clones ranked in the top ten supply roughly 0.33% of the sample. The material was CD4+ T cells from peripheral blood mononuclear cells, obtained in the third trimester of pregnancy. The source of this sequence is a female donor with multiple sclerosis, enrolled in a pregnancy study. The chain was built from TRBV4-3 and TRBJ1-2, with 9 middle bases fitting TRBD1. The CDR3 protein is CASSLTGQGWVYGYTF. Read as DNA, the sequence is TGCGCCAGCAGCCTAACGGGACAGGGCTGGGTCTATGGCTACACCTTC.